Listed here is a single T cell receptor beta chain. Deletions cut 0 bases from V and 9 bases from J, with 11 bases between. The CDR3 sequence is 14 residues long. Germline CDR1 is KGHDR and CDR2 is SFDVKD. This record belongs to a study of blood T cell repertoires in COVID-19. Assay used: immunoSEQ multiplex PCR; TCRdb lists only in-frame clones, some missing. Of roughly 110,000 clones listed, about three quarters were seen once; the top ten hold roughly 4%. The sequence was obtained from a man between 65 and 85 years old with acute or convalescent COVID-19. Sequenced material: peripheral blood. This chain uses TRBV24-1 with TRBJ2-1, with D unclear. The CDR3 DNA is TGTGCCACCAGTGATTTGACGGCCTCGGGTGAGCAGTTCTTC. Amino acid sequence: CATSDLTASGEQFF.